The next 17 T cell receptor beta chains were all read from a single sample in a study of CD8 T cells in Susac syndrome. With random hexamers, roughly 0.45 to 1 ug RNA was reverse transcribed. TCRdb fed the immunoSEQ multiplex PCR reads into MiXCR, producing one record per CDR3 protein. The sample holds around 190,000 distinct CDR3 sequences, roughly 92% seen once. The sequenced sample consisted of CD4+ T cells from PBMCs. These receptors were collected from a human donor in good health.

Note on this clonotype: This likely comes from a read error, as the CDR3 has no conserved phenylalanine or tryptophan at its end. It is unclear where the CDR3 begins or ends on the DNA, so no DNA is shown, and the CDR3 is as TCRdb lists it. The V call is TRBV5-6, the J call TRBJ2-7; the table gives TRBD1 as D, unverified against the DNA. The CDR3 comprises 12 residues, both ends counted. Germline assignment: CDR1 SGHDT and CDR2 YYEEEE. The CDR3 loop is CASSSLPGTPSL.

This rearrangement joins TRBV12-3 or TRBV12-4 to TRBJ1-4, with TRBD1 as a possible D gene (5 bases). V lost 6 bases to trimming and J lost 0 bases, with 14 bases between them. This CDR3 region has 16 residues. The CDR3 DNA follows: TGTGCCAGCAGCCTCCTCTCGGGGGCAACTAATGAAAAACTGTTTTTT. It is translated as CASSLLSGATNEKLFF.

CDR3 amino acids: CASSQYRGRGSYNEQFF. DNA of the CDR3: TGCGCCAGCAGCCAATACAGGGGGCGCGGCTCCTACAATGAGCAGTTCTTC. This chain joins TRBV4-1 and TRBJ2-1, with TRBD1 identical over 9 bases. The germline gives CDR1 MGHRA, CDR2 YSYEKL. CDR3 size: 17 residues. V gave up 2 bases and J gave up 0 bases; unmatched junction bases: 5.

The chain employs TRBV20-1 and TRBJ1-1; D perhaps matches TRBD1 (5 bases). V shed 3 bases and J shed 0 bases, with 14 bases lying between them. Germline loops: CDR1 DFQATT, CDR2 SNEGSKA (reference sequence). The length of the CDR3 is 15 residues. The CDR3 DNA follows: TGCAGTGCTAGTCCCGCAGTCAGGGTGAACACTGAAGCTTTCTTT. Encoded protein: CSASPAVRVNTEAFF.

V and J are TRBV7-2 and TRBJ2-7; D gene ambiguous. Germline CDR1 is SGHTA and CDR2 is FQGNSA. Trimming shortened V by 4 bases and J by 5 bases, and 15 bases separated the two germline ends. The CDR3 runs to 14 residues. The CDR3 sequence is CASSSQASGNEQYF. CDR3 coding DNA: TGTGCCAGCAGCTCACAAGCTTCTGGGAACGAGCAGTACTTC.

The V and J genes are TRBV15 and TRBJ2-3; D not certain. The CDR3 length is 14 residues. With 3 bases removed from V and 2 bases from J, the gap between germline ends came to 9 bases. Germline values: CDR1 LNHNV, CDR2 YYDKDF (reference sequence). The CDR3 loop is CATSRAQITDTQYF. The CDR3 region has the DNA TGTGCCACCAGCAGGGCACAAATCACAGATACGCAGTATTTT.

The chain has TRBV6-1 and TRBJ2-7; TRBD1 agrees at 11 bases. The CDR3 covers 14 residues. The V segment lost 7 bases and the J segment 7 bases; nucleotides outside the gene matches: 9. From germline, CDR1 is MNHNS and CDR2 SASEGT. The CDR3: CASTFGQGAYEQYF. CDR3 coding DNA: TGTGCCAGCACGTTTGGACAGGGGGCATATGAGCAGTACTTC.

CDR3 region: CASSASGLPLGVDTQYF. The DNA for the CDR3 is TGTGCCAGCAGCGCCTCGGGACTCCCCCTGGGGGTGGATACGCAGTATTTT. The J gene is TRBJ2-3, the V gene TRBV9; D may be TRBD2 (6 bases). The V gene's germline CDR1 is SGDLS and CDR2 YYNGEE. The V end was cut by 3 bases, the J end by 6 bases, with 23 bases between. There are 17 residues in the CDR3. The whole variable domain, filled in from reference TRBV9 and TRBJ2-3, reads DSGVTQTPKHLITATGQRVTLRCSPRSGDLSVYWYQQSLDQGLQFLIQYYNGEERAKGNILERFSAQQFPDLHSELNLSSLELGDSALYFCASSASGLPLGVDTQYFGPGTRLTVL.

The rearrangement joins TRBV7-9 to TRBJ1-6, with D perhaps TRBD1 (6 bases). Germline values: CDR1 SEHNR, CDR2 FQNEAQ (reference sequence). Trimming pared 1 base from V and 8 bases from J, leaving 12 bases between. The CDR3 extends over 15 amino acids. CDR3 in DNA: TGTGCCAGCAGCTTAGTCTACCCAGGGGATTCACCCCTCCACTTT. Encoded protein: CASSLVYPGDSPLHF.

The V gene is TRBV6-4, the J gene TRBJ2-4; tentatively, D is TRBD1 (6 bases). Germline V gives CDR1 MRHNA, CDR2 SNTAGT. Trimming removed 3 bases from V and 6 bases from J, with 9 bases in between. This CDR3 spans 13 amino acids. The CDR3 loop is CASSEGAGNIQYF. CDR3 sequence (DNA): TGTGCCAGCAGTGAGGGGGCTGGAAACATTCAGTACTTC.

This chain connects TRBV28 to TRBJ2-4; tentatively, D is TRBD2 (7 bases). The V gene lost 6 bases and the J gene lost 4 bases, with 22 bases spanning the gap. CDR1 is MDHEN, CDR2 SYDVKM, per germline. The CDR3 is made up of 17 amino acids. The CDR3 DNA sequence: TGTGCCAGCAGCGCCCTTGGGCGGGGGCCCATAAAAAACATTCAGTACTTC. Translation gives CASSALGRGPIKNIQYF. Supplemented by reference TRBV28 and TRBJ2-4, the full variable domain reads DVKVTQSSRYLVKRTGEKVFLECVQDMDHENMFWYRQDPGLGLRLIYFSYDVKMKEKGDIPEGYSVSREKKERFSLILESASTNQTSMYLCASSALGRGPIKNIQYFGAGTRLSVL.

The V gene is TRBV5-6, the J gene TRBJ2-5; TRBD1 or TRBD2 may be the D gene (5 bases each). V was cut by 2 bases and J by 5 bases, with 16 bases left in between. This CDR3 has 15 amino acids. Germline V gene sequence: CDR1 SGHDT, CDR2 YYEEEE. The CDR3 bases are TGTGCCAGCAGCTTCGAGGTATTGGGGGTCGAGACCCAGTACTTC. Translated, it gives CASSFEVLGVETQYF. Using reference TRBV5-6 and TRBJ2-5 for the parts outside the CDR3, the full variable domain is DAGVTQSPTHLIKTRGQQVTLRCSPKSGHDTVSWYQQALGQGPQFIFQYYEEEERQRGNFPDRFSGHQFPNYSSELNVNALLLGDSALYLCASSFEVLGVETQYFGPGTRLLVL.

The V gene is TRBV19, the J gene TRBJ2-1; D is ambiguous. This CDR3 region has 15 residues. The germline V gene encodes CDR1 LNHDA and CDR2 SQIVND (reference sequence). Trimming took 9 bases from V and 0 from J, leaving 15 bases between them. The CDR3 nucleotides read TGTGCCAGAATCACGCCTGGTGCCTCCTACAATGAGCAGTTCTTC. It yields the protein CARITPGASYNEQFF.

The count of this clonotype is one. This chain joins TRBV29-1 and TRBJ1-1, with D perhaps matching TRBD1 (6 bases). Germline loops: CDR1 SQVTM, CDR2 ANQGSEA. The CDR3 totals 16 residues. The germline V and J ends were trimmed by 6 bases and 6 bases, with 26 bases remaining between them. CDR3 region: CSVGGQGRMVRAEAFF. As DNA, the CDR3 is TGCAGCGTCGGTGGGCAGGGGAGGATGGTGCGGGCTGAAGCTTTCTTT.

This clonotype came up once. The chain uses TRBV14 and TRBJ2-3, with TRBD1 identical over 8 bases. V was clipped by 9 bases and J by 2 bases; unmatched bases: 4. CDR1 and CDR2 (germline): SGHDN, FVKESK. The CDR3 covers 13 residues. CDR3 in DNA: TGTGCCAGAAAGGACAGGGCCACAGATACGCAGTATTTT. This translates into CARKDRATDTQYF.

The chain couples TRBV6-5 to TRBJ1-2, with TRBD1 matching over 8 bases. Per germline, CDR1 MNHEY and CDR2 SVGAGI. Germline trimming cut 7 bases from V and 4 bases from J; bases unmatched to any gene: 5. The CDR3 consists of 13 residues. CDR3 loop: CASKRGQGYGYTF. The CDR3 DNA is TGTGCCAGCAAGAGAGGACAGGGCTATGGCTACACCTTC.

CDR3 region: CATGRGNQPQHF. The DNA for the CDR3 is TGTGCCACAGGGAGGGGGAATCAGCCCCAGCATTTT. The chain couples TRBV3-1 to TRBJ1-5, with a weak D call TRBD1 (6 bases). CDR1 is LGHDT, CDR2 YNNKEL, per germline (reference sequence). Trimming removed 10 bases from V and 4 bases from J, with 11 bases in between. CDR3 length: 12 amino acids. Combining the CDR3 with reference TRBV3-1 and TRBJ1-5 gives the whole variable domain DTAVSQTPKYLVTQMGNDKSIKCEQNLGHDTMYWYKQDSKKFLKIMFSYNNKELIINETVPNRFSPKSPDKAHLNLHINSLELGDSAVYFCATGRGNQPQHFGDGTRLSIL.